Described below is a single TCR beta chain sequence and its context. The entry originates in a study of monozygotic twins with inflammatory bowel disease. TCRdb reprocessed the 5' RACE reads; each CDR3 protein has one entry and no DNA is given. The sample totals about 450,000 distinct CDR3 sequences; its top ten clones hold roughly 2.3%. For every donor, one blood sample of over 2 ml was drawn. This sequence originates from a human donor with ulcerative colitis or Crohn's disease, or a healthy co-twin of an affected twin (not recorded which). Sequencing was done on a sample of blood.

Here the CDR3 reads CSVEGPGAETQYF. V is TRBV29-1 and J is TRBJ2-5; the D call of TRBD1 rests on TCRdb alone, since no DNA is present to check it. The CDR3 has 13 residues. Germline values: CDR1 SQVTM, CDR2 ANQGSEA.